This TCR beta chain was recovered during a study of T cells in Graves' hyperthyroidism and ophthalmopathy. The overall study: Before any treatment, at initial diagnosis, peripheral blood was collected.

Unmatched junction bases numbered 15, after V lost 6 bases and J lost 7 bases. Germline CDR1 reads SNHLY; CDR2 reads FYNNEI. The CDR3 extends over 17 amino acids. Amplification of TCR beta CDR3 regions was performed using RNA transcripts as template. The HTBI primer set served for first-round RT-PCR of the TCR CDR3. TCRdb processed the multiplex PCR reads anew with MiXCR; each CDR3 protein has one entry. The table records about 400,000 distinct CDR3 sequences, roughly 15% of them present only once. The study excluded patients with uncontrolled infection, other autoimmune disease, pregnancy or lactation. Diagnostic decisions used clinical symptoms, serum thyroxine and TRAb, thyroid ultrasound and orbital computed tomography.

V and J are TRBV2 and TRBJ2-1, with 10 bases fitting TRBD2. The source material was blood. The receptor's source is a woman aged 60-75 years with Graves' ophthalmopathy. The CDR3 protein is CASRGGLLAGRRNEQFF. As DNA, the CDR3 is TGTGCCAGCAGGGGGGGCCTACTAGCGGGAAGGCGAAATGAGCAGTTCTTC.